This T cell receptor (beta chain) was profiled in a study of cytomegalovirus exposure and HLA in healthy donors. The CDR3 is 15 residues long. Germline V gene data show CDR1 as SGHTA and CDR2 as FQGTGA. V dropped 4 bases and J dropped 1; count of bases not matched to a gene: 5. This PCR relied on a set of 60 Vbeta primers and 13 Jbeta primers. Clones were sequenced by immunoSEQ multiplex PCR, and TCRdb holds only the in-frame ones, with some missing. Here the sample spans some 120,000 clones, around 8.5% being singletons. The chain carries TRBV7-3 and TRBJ2-3; TRBD1 matches at 7 bases. This TCR was recovered from a man between 35 and 55 years old in good health and CMV-seronegative. Sequencing was performed on PBMCs. For the CDR3, the DNA is TGTGCCAGCAGCTACTCCGGGACAGGCACAGATACGCAGTATTTT. It specifies CASSYSGTGTDTQYF.